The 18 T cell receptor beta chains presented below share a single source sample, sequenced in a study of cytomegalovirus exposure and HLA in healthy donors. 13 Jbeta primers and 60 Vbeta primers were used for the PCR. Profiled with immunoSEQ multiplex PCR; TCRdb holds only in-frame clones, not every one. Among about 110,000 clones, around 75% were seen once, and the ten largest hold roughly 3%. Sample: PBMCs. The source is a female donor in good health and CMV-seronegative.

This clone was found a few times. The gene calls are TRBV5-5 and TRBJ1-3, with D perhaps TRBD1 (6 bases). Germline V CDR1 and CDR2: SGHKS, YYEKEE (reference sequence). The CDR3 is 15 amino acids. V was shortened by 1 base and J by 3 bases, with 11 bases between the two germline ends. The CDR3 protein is CASSLNHRVGNTIYF. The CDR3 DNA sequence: TGTGCCAGCAGCTTGAACCACAGGGTTGGAAACACCATATATTTT.

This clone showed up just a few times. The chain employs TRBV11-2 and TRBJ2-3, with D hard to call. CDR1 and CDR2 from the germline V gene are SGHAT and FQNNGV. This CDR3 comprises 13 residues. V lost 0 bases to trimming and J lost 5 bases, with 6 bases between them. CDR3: CASSLDLLDTQYF. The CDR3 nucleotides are TGTGCCAGCAGCTTAGACCTACTAGATACGCAGTATTTT.

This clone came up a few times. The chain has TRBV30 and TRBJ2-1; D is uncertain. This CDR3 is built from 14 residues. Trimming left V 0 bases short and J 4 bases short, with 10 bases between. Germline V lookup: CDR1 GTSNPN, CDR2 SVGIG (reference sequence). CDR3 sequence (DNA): TGTGCCTGGAGTGTATCGCGGAAGTACAATGAGCAGTTCTTC. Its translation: CAWSVSRKYNEQFF.

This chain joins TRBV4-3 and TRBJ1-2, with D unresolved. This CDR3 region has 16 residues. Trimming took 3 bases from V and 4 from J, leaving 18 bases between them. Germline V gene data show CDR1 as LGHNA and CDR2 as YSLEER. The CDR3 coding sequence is TGCGCCAGCAGCCAGCCGGGAGACACTATCATCTATGGCTACACCTTC. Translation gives CASSQPGDTIIYGYTF.

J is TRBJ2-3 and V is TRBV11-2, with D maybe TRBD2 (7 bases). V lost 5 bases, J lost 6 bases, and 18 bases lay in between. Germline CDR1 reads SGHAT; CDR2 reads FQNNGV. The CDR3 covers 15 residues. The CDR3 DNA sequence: TGTGCCAGCAGCACAAGTGGGGAGGGACACGATACGCAGTATTTT. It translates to CASSTSGEGHDTQYF. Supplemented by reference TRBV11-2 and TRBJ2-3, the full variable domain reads EAGVAQSPRYKIIEKRQSVAFWCNPISGHATLYWYQQILGQGPKLLIQFQNNGVVDDSQLPKDRFSAERLKGVDSTLKIQPAKLEDSAVYLCASSTSGEGHDTQYFGPGTRLTVL.

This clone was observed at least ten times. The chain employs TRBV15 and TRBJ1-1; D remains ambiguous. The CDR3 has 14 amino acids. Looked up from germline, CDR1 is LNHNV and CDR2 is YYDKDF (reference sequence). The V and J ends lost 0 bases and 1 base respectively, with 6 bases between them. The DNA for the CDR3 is TGTGCCACCAGCAGAGATTTCGGGAACACTGAAGCTTTCTTT. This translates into CATSRDFGNTEAFF.

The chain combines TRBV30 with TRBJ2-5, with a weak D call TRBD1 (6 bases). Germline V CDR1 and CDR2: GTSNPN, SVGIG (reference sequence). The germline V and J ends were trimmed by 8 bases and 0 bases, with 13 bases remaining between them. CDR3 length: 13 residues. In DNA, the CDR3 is TGTGCCCAGGTGGGGGCCCACCAAGAGACCCAGTACTTC. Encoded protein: CAQVGAHQETQYF.

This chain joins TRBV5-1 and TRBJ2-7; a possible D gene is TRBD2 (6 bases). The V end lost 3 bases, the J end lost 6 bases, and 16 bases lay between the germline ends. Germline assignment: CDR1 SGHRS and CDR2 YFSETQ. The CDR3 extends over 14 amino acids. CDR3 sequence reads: CASSSAPGVIEQYF. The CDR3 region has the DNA TGCGCCAGCAGCTCGGCGCCGGGAGTGATCGAGCAGTACTTC.

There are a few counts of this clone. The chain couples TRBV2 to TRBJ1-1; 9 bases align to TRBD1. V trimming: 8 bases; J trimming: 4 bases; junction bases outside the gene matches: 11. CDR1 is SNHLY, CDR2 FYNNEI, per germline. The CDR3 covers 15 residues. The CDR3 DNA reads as TGTGCCAGCGCGACGGGACAGGGCGCCGTCACTGAAGCTTTCTTT. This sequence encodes CASATGQGAVTEAFF. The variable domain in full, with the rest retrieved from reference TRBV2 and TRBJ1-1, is EPEVTQTPSHQVTQMGQEVILRCVPISNHLYFYWYRQILGQKVEFLVSFYNNEISEKSEIFDDQFSVERPDGSNFTLKIRSTKLEDSAMYFCASATGQGAVTEAFFGQGTRLTVV.

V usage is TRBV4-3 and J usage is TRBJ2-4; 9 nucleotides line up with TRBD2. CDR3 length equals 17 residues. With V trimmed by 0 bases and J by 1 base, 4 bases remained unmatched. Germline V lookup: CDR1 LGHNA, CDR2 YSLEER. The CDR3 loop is CASSQDSGSGAKNIQYF. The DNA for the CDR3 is TGCGCCAGCAGCCAAGATAGCGGGAGTGGGGCCAAAAACATTCAGTACTTC.

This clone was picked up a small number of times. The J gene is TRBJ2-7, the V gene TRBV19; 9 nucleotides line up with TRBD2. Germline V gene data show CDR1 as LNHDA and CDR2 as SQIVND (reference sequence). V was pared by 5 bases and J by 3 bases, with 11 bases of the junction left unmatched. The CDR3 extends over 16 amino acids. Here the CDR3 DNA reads TGTGCCAGTAGTCCGGCGAGGGGAGCGGGAGGCTACGAGCAGTACTTC. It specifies CASSPARGAGGYEQYF.

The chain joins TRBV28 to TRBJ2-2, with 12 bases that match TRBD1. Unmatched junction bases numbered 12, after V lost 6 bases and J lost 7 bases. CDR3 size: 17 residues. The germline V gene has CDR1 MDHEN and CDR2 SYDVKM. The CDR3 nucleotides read TGTGCCAGCAGCCCGAGACCGGGACAGGGGGCGGTCGGGGAGCTGTTTTTT. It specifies CASSPRPGQGAVGELFF.

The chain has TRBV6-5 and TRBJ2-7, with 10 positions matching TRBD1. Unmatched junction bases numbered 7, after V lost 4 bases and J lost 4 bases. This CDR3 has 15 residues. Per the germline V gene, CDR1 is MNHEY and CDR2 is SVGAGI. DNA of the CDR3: TGTGCCAGCAGTTCCCCGGGACAGGGGAGGTACGAGCAGTACTTC. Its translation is CASSSPGQGRYEQYF.

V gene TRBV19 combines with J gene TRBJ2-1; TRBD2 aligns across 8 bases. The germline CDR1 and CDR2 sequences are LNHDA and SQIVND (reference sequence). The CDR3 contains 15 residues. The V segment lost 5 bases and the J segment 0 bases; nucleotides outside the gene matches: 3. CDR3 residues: CASSLGLVSYNEQFF. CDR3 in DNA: TGTGCCAGTAGTCTGGGACTAGTCTCCTACAATGAGCAGTTCTTC.

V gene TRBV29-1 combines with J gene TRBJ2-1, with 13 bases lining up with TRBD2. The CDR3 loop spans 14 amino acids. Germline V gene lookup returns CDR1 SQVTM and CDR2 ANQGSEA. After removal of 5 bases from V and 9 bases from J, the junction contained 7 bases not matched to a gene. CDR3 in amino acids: CSVQWGLAGLEQFF. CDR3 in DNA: TGCAGCGTTCAGTGGGGACTAGCGGGACTTGAGCAGTTCTTC.

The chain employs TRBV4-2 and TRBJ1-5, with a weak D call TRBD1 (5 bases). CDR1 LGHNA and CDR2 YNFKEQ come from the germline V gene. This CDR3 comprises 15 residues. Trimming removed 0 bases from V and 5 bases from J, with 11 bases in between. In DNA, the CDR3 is TGTGCCAGCAGCCAAGACGACAGTATGGATCAGCCCCAGCATTTT. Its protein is CASSQDDSMDQPQHF.

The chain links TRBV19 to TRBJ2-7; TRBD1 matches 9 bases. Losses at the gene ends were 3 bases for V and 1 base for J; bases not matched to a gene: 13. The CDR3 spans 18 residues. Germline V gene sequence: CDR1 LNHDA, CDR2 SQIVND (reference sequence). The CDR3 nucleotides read TGTGCCAGTAGTATGAAGGGACAGGGTTCCATAGAATCCTACGAGCAGTACTTC. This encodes CASSMKGQGSIESYEQYF.

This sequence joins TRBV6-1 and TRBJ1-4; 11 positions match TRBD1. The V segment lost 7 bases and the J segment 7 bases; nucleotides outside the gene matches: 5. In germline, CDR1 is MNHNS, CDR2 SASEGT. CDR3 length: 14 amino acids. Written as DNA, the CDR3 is TGTGCCAGCAAGGGGGGGACAGGGGGTGAAAAACTGTTTTTT. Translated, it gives CASKGGTGGEKLFF.